In its sample, the clone carrying this T cell receptor (beta chain) was seen a few times. The protocol was immunoSEQ multiplex PCR, while the TCRdb copy is restricted to in-frame clones and leaves out a portion. Here the sample spans tens of thousands of clones, under 90% being singletons. The entry originates in a study of glioma-infiltrating T cells after dendritic cell vaccination. With V trimmed by 4 bases and J by 13 bases, 16 bases remained unmatched. This CDR3 has 15 residues. Per the germline V gene, CDR1 is WSHSY and CDR2 is SAAADI. No glioblastoma patient carried an isocitrate dehydrogenase mutation.

The sample in question was blood, obtained before dendritic cell vaccination. This clonotype was obtained from a human donor with glioblastoma. The chain combines TRBV10-2 with TRBJ2-1; 7 bases are a match to TRBD2. The CDR3 DNA reads as TGCGCCAGCAGTGCAACCCGGGGGAGGGAGTCAGCCCAGTTCTTC. It codes for CASSATRGRESAQFF.